This T cell receptor beta chain was found in a study of blood T cells in healthy people across ages. Study-level results: Whereas aged donors had fewer naive CD4+ cells, long-lived donors had more of them and higher diversity.

Staff drew roughly 10 milliliters of peripheral blood from each donor. About this clonotype itself: Antigen: not known.

PCR was performed a second time for about 7 to 12 cycles using a sample-barcoded 5' primer and a J-beta primer mix. In TCRdb, the 5' RACE reads were re-called with MiXCR into one record per CDR3 protein. This sample yields about 830,000 distinct CDR3 sequences, of which under 80% are seen a single time; approximately 30% belongs to the top ten. The ends were cut back, 2 bases at V and 5 bases at J, with 6 bases in the middle. The CDR3 extends over 12 amino acids. Per germline, CDR1 MNHEY and CDR2 SVGEGT. The J gene is TRBJ2-5, the V gene TRBV6-2 or TRBV6-3; D uncertain. The TCR was taken from a man aged 25-45 years in good health. Sequenced: blood. CDR3 coding DNA: TGTGCCAGCAGTTACCCCACGGAGACCCAGTACTTC. Its translation is CASSYPTETQYF.